This T cell receptor beta chain was observed in a study of brain T cells in children with intractable seizures (TCRdb year 2021). As for the study more broadly: A NanoString immunology panel was first used to screen resected brain tissue from roughly 53 pediatric epilepsy surgery cases for immune gene transcripts. Of the roughly 12 selected surgery cases, pre-surgery blood was also sequenced for eight, so four had brain tissue only. Paper-wide results and their limitations: Viral specificity was inferred solely from CDR3 sequence similarity, and the HCMV serostatus of the patients was not known. Sequencing depth differed between pre- and post-surgery blood, so clones missing from the pre-surgery sample may reflect undersampling.

In regard to this clone: The clone's antigen remains unknown. No base qualities exist here, and no much larger clone lies one base off it.

TCR beta chain sequences were generated from genomic DNA using the immunoSEQ assay. For the original study's pipeline: CDR3 sequences not starting with the conserved framework cysteine at position 104 were manually removed. Clonality was calculated as one minus the normalized Shannon's Diversity Index, with values ranging from 0 (maximal diversity) to 1 (oligoclonal). Differences in the frequency of the same CDR3 between samples, such as brain versus blood, were assessed with chi-squared comparison-of-proportions tests. Public clonotypes were identified through searches of immuneACCESS, and similarity to known antiviral clonotypes was evaluated with the VDJdb browser. TCRdb mirrors the immuneACCESS table, restricted to in-frame sequences. Some clones are absent from its copies; in checked studies, under half trace to an unresolved V gene, and the reason for the others is unknown. The V and J calls and clone size were taken over from that table, and D and trimming were inferred from the DNA. Recorded for this sample are tens of thousands of clones; under 95% of them occurred a single time. The ten largest clones represent around 24% of the sample.

The germline ends are 8 bases apart after V is trimmed by 5 bases and J by 1 base. CDR1 and CDR2, per the germline V gene (reference sequence), are LNHNV and YYDKDF. The CDR3 holds 13 amino acids from the cysteine to the phenylalanine. The CDR3 DNA has 39 bases and is translated from base 1. Taken with the paper, the label for time point translates to: resected brain tissue, or blood drawn just prior to surgery. The surgery cases that showed the highest brain T cell transcript signatures were chosen for TCR beta chain sequencing of brain tissue, and of blood when it was available. Prior to surgery, the patients had been treated with at least one anti-epileptic drug. TCR-sequenced patients were children with drug-resistant epilepsy due to tuberous sclerosis complex, focal cortical dysplasia, Rasmussen encephalitis or hemimegalencephaly. Blood samples were collected immediately before the epilepsy surgery. The Monarch genomic DNA purification kit was used to extract bulk genomic DNA from unsorted brain tissue and whole blood.

This TCR was recovered from a girl aged 2 to 9 with Rasmussen encephalitis and intractable seizures. Here the sequenced sample was peripheral blood, taken at surgery. Recombination linked TRBV15 to TRBJ1-1; perhaps TRBD1 is the D gene, with 6 bases matching. The DNA sequence follows: TGTGCCACCAGCCAGGACAGGAACACTGAAGCTTTCTTT. It specifies CATSQDRNTEAFF.